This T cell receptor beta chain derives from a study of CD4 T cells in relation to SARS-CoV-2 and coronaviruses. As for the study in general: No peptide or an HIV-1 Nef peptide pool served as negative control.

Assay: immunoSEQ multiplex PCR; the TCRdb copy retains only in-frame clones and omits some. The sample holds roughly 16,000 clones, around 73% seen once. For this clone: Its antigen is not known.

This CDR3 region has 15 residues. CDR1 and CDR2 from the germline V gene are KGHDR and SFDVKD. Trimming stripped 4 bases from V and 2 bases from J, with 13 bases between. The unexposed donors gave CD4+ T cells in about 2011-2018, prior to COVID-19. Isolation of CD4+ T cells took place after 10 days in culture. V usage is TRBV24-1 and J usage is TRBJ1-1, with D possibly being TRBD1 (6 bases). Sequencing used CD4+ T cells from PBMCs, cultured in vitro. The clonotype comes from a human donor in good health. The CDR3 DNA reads TGTGCCACCAGTGACTCTACAGGGAGTAACACTGAAGCTTTCTTT. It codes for CATSDSTGSNTEAFF.